This note documents a single TCR beta chain sequence. Its antigen is not identified. The entry originates in a study of T cells after yellow fever vaccination. Study background: SMART-Seq v4 Ultra Low Input prepared the low-cell-number fractions.

General observations from the study: The booster response re-showed most primary clones: around 97% CD4, 88% CD8. Repertoires obtained by FACS sorting could include abundant clonotypes that entered as contaminants from the bulk population.

5'RACE template switching added a universal primer site and UMIs to TCR cDNA. TCRdb fed the 5' RACE reads into MiXCR, producing one record per CDR3 protein. Among around 590,000 distinct CDR3 sequences listed, approximately 13% were seen once. The clonotype comes from a man aged 25 to 40 who received the YFV17D yellow fever vaccine. The sample consisted of PBMCs, taken on the day of the yellow fever booster vaccination.

The CDR3 reads CSARAPVRAYEQYF. CDR3 nucleotide sequence: TGCAGTGCCAGGGCCCCAGTCAGAGCCTACGAGCAGTACTTC. The genes are TRBV20-1 and TRBJ2-7, with a tentative D call TRBD1 (5 bases). V was clipped by 6 bases and J by 2 bases, with 17 bases between them. The CDR3 is 14 residues long. Germline V gives CDR1 DFQATT, CDR2 SNEGSKA (reference sequence).